Sequencing of this T cell receptor beta chain was carried out in a study of blood T cell repertoires in COVID-19. The CDR3 loop spans 15 amino acids. The V end lost 3 bases, the J end lost 0 bases, and 11 bases lay between the germline ends. CDR1 and CDR2 from the germline V gene are LNHDA and SQIVND (reference sequence). The assay was immunoSEQ multiplex PCR, and TCRdb's table has in-frame clones only and misses some. This sample has some 140,000 clones, with around 83% found just once. The sequencing input was peripheral blood. The sequence was collected from a woman aged 60-75 years with acute or convalescent COVID-19. This chain joins TRBV19 and TRBJ1-1, with a weak D call TRBD1 (5 bases). In DNA, the CDR3 is TGTGCCAGTAGTATGGGGAACAGGATGAACACTGAAGCTTTCTTT. It encodes CASSMGNRMNTEAFF.